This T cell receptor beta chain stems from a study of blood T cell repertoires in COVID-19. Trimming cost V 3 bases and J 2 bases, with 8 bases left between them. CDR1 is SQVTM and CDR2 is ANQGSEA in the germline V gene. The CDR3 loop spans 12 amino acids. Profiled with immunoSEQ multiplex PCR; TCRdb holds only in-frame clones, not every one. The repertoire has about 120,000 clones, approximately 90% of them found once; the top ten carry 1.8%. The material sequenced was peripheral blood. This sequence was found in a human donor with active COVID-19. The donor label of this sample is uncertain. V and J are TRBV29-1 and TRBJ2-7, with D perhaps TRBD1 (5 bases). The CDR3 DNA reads TGCAGCGTTGAGCCAGGGCCCTACGAGCAGTACTTC. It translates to CSVEPGPYEQYF.